This T cell receptor beta chain was identified during a study of regulatory T cells in long-lasting Graves disease. The CDR3 sequence is 14 residues long. Germline V gives CDR1 MDHEN, CDR2 SYDVKM. V lost 6 bases and J 7 bases, leaving 13 bases between the germline ends. Described time point: newly diagnosed GD, antithyroid drugs for less than 3 months. PBMC-extracted RNA yielded the TCR library. Arm-PCR of CDR3 regions and iRepertoire HTBI primers were used to build TCR beta libraries. MiXCR, run by TCRdb on the multiplex PCR reads, gives a single entry per CDR3 protein. This table has hundreds of thousands of distinct CDR3 sequences, 16% appearing once. This clonotype was detected many times. In addition, the sample was reused for a study of T cells in Graves' hyperthyroidism and ophthalmopathy.

The chain uses TRBV28 and TRBJ1-6; D may be TRBD1 (5 bases). Sequencing was performed on peripheral blood mononuclear cells (PBMCs), taken at new diagnosis, from a patient treated with antithyroid drugs. The receptor's source is a woman aged 25 to 39 with Graves disease. CDR3 loop: CASRSPRGNSPLHF. In DNA, the CDR3 is TGTGCCAGCAGATCACCGCGGGGGAATTCACCCCTCCACTTT.